This T cell receptor beta chain was recovered during a study of blood T cell repertoires in COVID-19. In the authors' workflow: Quantification of nucleated cells was approximated via reference gene primer amplification. Data came from immunoSEQ multiplex PCR; TCRdb stores just in-frame clones and leaves some out. For V, J and clone size, that table is used; D and trimming come from the DNA. Of approximately 300,000 clones listed, roughly nine tenths are singletons. The germline CDR1 and CDR2 sequences are SGHTA and FQGTGA. Trimming cost V 5 bases and J 7 bases; bases outside gene matches: 3. The CDR3 extends over 13 amino acids.

The receptor comes from a woman aged 25 to 39 with COVID-19, enrolled during active disease. Sequencing was carried out using peripheral blood. The V and J genes are TRBV7-3 and TRBJ2-1; 9 bases align to TRBD1. The CDR3 protein is CASSLDRGNEQFF. CDR3 nucleotides: TGTGCCAGCAGCCTCGACAGGGGGAATGAGCAGTTCTTC.